Below, 28 T cell receptor beta chains from the same sample are listed, as sequenced in a study of blood T cells in healthy people across ages. A sample-barcoded 5' primer and a J-beta primer mix were used in a second PCR of roughly 6 to 12 cycles. TCRdb fed the 5' RACE reads into MiXCR, producing one record per CDR3 protein. The sample gives 1.4 million or so distinct CDR3 sequences, about 45% of which show up once; more than 4% is in the top ten. Sequencing was performed on blood. The source is a woman aged 18 to 35 in good health.

This clonotype was observed a few times. The chain links TRBV7-9 to TRBJ2-1; D might be TRBD1 (6 bases). The CDR3 loop spans 15 amino acids. Germline V lookup: CDR1 SEHNR, CDR2 FQNEAQ (reference sequence). Trimming stripped 5 bases from V and 4 bases from J, with 15 bases between. The CDR3 bases are TGTGCCAGCAGCCCCATACCGGGACAATACAATGAGCAGTTCTTC. This sequence encodes CASSPIPGQYNEQFF.

The chain joins TRBV29-1 to TRBJ2-7, with 8 bases identical to TRBD2. The V gene end was trimmed by 5 bases and the J gene end by 2 bases; junction bases not matched to a gene: 5. The length of the CDR3 is 13 residues. The germline V gene has CDR1 SQVTM and CDR2 ANQGSEA. The CDR3 region is CSVHNSGAYEQYF. The DNA for the CDR3 is TGCAGCGTTCATAATAGCGGGGCCTACGAGCAGTACTTC.

This clonotype was observed a handful of times. The chain recombines TRBV29-1 with TRBJ1-1; D is undetermined. The CDR3 has 13 residues. The V end was cut by 4 bases, the J end by 1 base, with 10 bases between. Per germline, CDR1 SQVTM and CDR2 ANQGSEA. The CDR3 spells CSVVGPQNTEAFF. The CDR3 bases are TGCAGCGTTGTAGGCCCACAGAACACTGAAGCTTTCTTT. Full variable domain (missing parts from reference TRBV29-1 and TRBJ1-1): SAVISQKPSRDICQRGTSLTIQCQVDSQVTMMFWYRQQPGQSLTLIATANQGSEATYESGFVIDKFPISRPNLTFSTLTVSNMSPEDSSIYLCSVVGPQNTEAFFGQGTRLTVV.

This clonotype occurred a few times. This chain uses TRBV6-6 with TRBJ2-5; no firm D call. The CDR3 length is 15 residues. The V gene's germline CDR1 is MNHNY and CDR2 SVGAGI (reference sequence). Trimming left V 0 bases short and J 0 bases short, with 8 bases between. CDR3 DNA: TGTGCCAGCAGTTACTCGACGCCTTACCAAGAGACCCAGTACTTC. It specifies CASSYSTPYQETQYF.

This clonotype was picked up a small number of times. The chain carries TRBV7-9 and TRBJ1-1, with 10 bases identical to TRBD1. The junction had 5 bases not matched to a gene; V was cut back by 4 bases and J by 6 bases. Looked up from germline, CDR1 is SEHNR and CDR2 is FQNEAQ (reference sequence). This CDR3 is 14 amino acids long. The CDR3 spells CASSSPGQGSEAFF. CDR3 sequence (DNA): TGTGCCAGCAGCTCCCCGGGACAGGGGTCTGAAGCTTTCTTT.

This clonotype showed up just a few times. The junction departs from the called germline gene at one end, perhaps through a read error. The rearrangement joins TRBV4-1 to TRBJ2-1; 8 nucleotides match TRBD2. CDR1 and CDR2 (germline): MGHRA, YSYEKL. This CDR3 has 16 residues. The CDR3 region has the DNA TGCGCCAGCACCCAAGGGGGAGCGGGGGAAAGCAATGAGCAGTTCTTC. It encodes CASTQGGAGESNEQFF.

V and J are TRBV7-2 and TRBJ2-5, with unresolved D. Germline CDR1 and CDR2: SGHTA and FQGNSA. The CDR3 has 13 amino acids. Trimming left V 5 bases short and J 11 bases short, with 18 bases between. This chain's CDR3 is CASSGGFVNEQYF. As DNA, the CDR3 is TGTGCCAGCAGCGGTGGGTTTGTCAATGAGCAGTACTTC.

V gene TRBV12-3 or TRBV12-4 combines with J gene TRBJ2-3, with 8 bases lining up with TRBD2. This CDR3 is built from 15 residues. J gave up 3 bases and V 3 bases, and 5 bases lay outside the gene matches. CDR3 sequence: CASSFSGDGTDTQYF. The CDR3 DNA follows: TGTGCCAGCAGTTTTAGCGGGGACGGTACAGATACGCAGTATTTT.

This clonotype was picked up a small number of times. A much larger clone is a single base away; this may be a read error. The V gene is TRBV27, the J gene TRBJ2-7, with 7 nucleotides matching TRBD2. CDR1 is MNHEY and CDR2 is SMNVEV in the germline V gene (reference sequence). The CDR3 runs 15 residues. V lost 3 bases and J lost 7; bases outside the gene matches: 12. CDR3 bases: TGTGCCAGCAGTTTTCTCGGGGGGAGCTACAATGAGCAGTACTTC. It yields the protein CASSFLGGSYNEQYF.

This clonotype came up a few times. This chain uses TRBV7-9 with TRBJ2-7; perhaps TRBD2 as D (5 bases). The V and J ends lost 11 bases and 5 bases respectively, with 16 bases between them. The CDR3 has 12 amino acids. Germline CDR1 reads SEHNR; CDR2 reads FQNEAQ (reference sequence). The CDR3 region is CAVSRGQHEQYF. Written as DNA, the CDR3 is TGTGCCGTAAGTAGAGGGCAACACGAGCAGTACTTC.

This chain links TRBV7-2 with TRBJ2-5; the D is unclear. In germline, CDR1 is SGHTA, CDR2 FQGNSA. Trimming pared 5 bases from V and 11 bases from J, leaving 15 bases between. There are 12 residues in the CDR3. The CDR3 sequence is CASSRVRQEQYF. The CDR3 DNA reads as TGTGCCAGCAGCCGAGTGCGTCAGGAGCAGTACTTC. Full variable domain (missing parts from reference TRBV7-2 and TRBJ2-5): GAGVSQSPSNKVTEKGKDVELRCDPISGHTALYWYRQSLGQGLEFLIYFQGNSAPDKSGLPSDRFSAERTGGSVSTLTIQRTQQEDSAVYLCASSRVRQEQYFGPGTRLLVL.

The chain recombines TRBV3-1 with TRBJ2-5; D may correspond to TRBD1 or TRBD2 (5 bases each). The J call is in doubt because the DNA end fits TRBJ2-7 better. The CDR3 length is 13 residues. Germline V lookup: CDR1 LGHDT, CDR2 YNNKEL (reference sequence). The CDR3, as DNA: TGTGCCAGCAGCCTCTGGGACGCCGACGAGCAGTACTTC. Translating gives CASSLWDADEQYF.

A note on this clonotype: Because the CDR3 is missing its conserved closing phenylalanine or tryptophan, this is likely a read error. CDR3 bases: TGCAGTGCCTTACGGGACCCGAACACTGAAGCTTTCCTT. The encoded protein is CSALRDPNTEAFL. V and J are TRBV20-1 and TRBJ1-1; D is possibly TRBD1 (5 bases). The CDR3 loop spans 13 amino acids. V shed 6 bases and J shed 1 base, with 12 bases lying between them. The germline CDR1 and CDR2 sequences are DFQATT and SNEGSKA (reference sequence).

The V call is TRBV7-2, the J call TRBJ2-7, with D unclear. CDR3 length: 14 amino acids. Germline CDR1 SGHTA, CDR2 FQGNSA. V lost 3 bases, J lost 2 bases, and 11 bases lay in between. CDR3 sequence reads: CASSFTPGAYEQYF. The CDR3, as DNA: TGTGCCAGCAGCTTTACACCTGGAGCCTACGAGCAGTACTTC.

This rearrangement joins TRBV11-2 to TRBJ2-7; D gene uncertain. The germline gives CDR1 SGHAT, CDR2 FQNNGV. The ends were cut back, 1 base at V and 4 bases at J, with 8 bases in the middle. The CDR3 runs 13 residues. As DNA, the CDR3 is TGTGCCAGCAGCTTAGTTGGCTGGTACGAGCAGTACTTC. This codes for CASSLVGWYEQYF.

Only a few counts were recorded for this clonotype. The chain uses TRBV20-1 and TRBJ1-5, with TRBD1 matching 10 bases. Trimming took 4 bases from V and 0 from J; bases not matched to a gene: 3. The CDR3 contains 15 residues. CDR1 is DFQATT, CDR2 SNEGSKA, per germline (reference sequence). The CDR3 nucleotides are TGCAGTGCTAAAAGGGACAGGGGTAGCAATCAGCCCCAGCATTTT. Encoded protein: CSAKRDRGSNQPQHF.

The J gene is TRBJ2-7, the V gene TRBV19; D perhaps matches TRBD2 (6 bases). This CDR3 has 15 amino acids. V shed 4 bases and J shed 7 bases, with 20 bases lying between them. CDR1 LNHDA and CDR2 SQIVND come from the germline V gene (reference sequence). The CDR3 region is CASSKAGKAYNEQYF. In DNA form, the CDR3 reads TGTGCCAGTAGTAAGGCGGGGAAGGCGTACAATGAGCAGTACTTC.

The chain employs TRBV12-3 or TRBV12-4 and TRBJ2-2; 11 nucleotides align to TRBD2. This CDR3 comprises 15 residues. J gave up 4 bases and V 11 bases, and 9 bases lay outside the gene matches. CDR3 nucleotide sequence: TGTGCCCTGGGGGGGACTAGCGGCCCCACCGGGGAGCTGTTTTTT. This gives the protein CALGGTSGPTGELFF.

This clonotype was observed a handful of times. The rearrangement joins TRBV7-2 to TRBJ1-1; no clear D gene. V shed 2 bases and J shed 4 bases, with 11 bases lying between them. The CDR3 sequence is 14 residues long. In germline, CDR1 is SGHTA, CDR2 FQGNSA. The CDR3 sequence is CASSLTRAGTEAFF. The CDR3 nucleotides read TGTGCCAGCAGCTTAACCCGAGCGGGCACTGAAGCTTTCTTT.

This clonotype was seen only once. The V call is TRBV5-1, the J call TRBJ1-1; D gene uncertain. V lost 4 bases, J lost 1 base, and 11 bases lay in between. CDR1 and CDR2 (germline): SGHRS, YFSETQ. The CDR3 extends over 14 amino acids. CDR3: CASSDPTENTEAFF. In nucleotides, the CDR3 is TGCGCCAGCAGCGATCCCACAGAGAACACTGAAGCTTTCTTT.

This clonotype was seen a few times. The rearrangement uses TRBV12-3 or TRBV12-4 and TRBJ2-4; D uncertain. The CDR3 consists of 13 residues. Trimming removed 3 bases from V and 8 bases from J, with 11 bases in between. The CDR3 nucleotides are TGTGCCAGCAGTTTTGGACGGGCGGACATTCAGTACTTC. It encodes CASSFGRADIQYF.

The sample holds a few counts of this clonotype. The rearrangement joins TRBV12-5 to TRBJ2-3; 7 nucleotides line up with TRBD2. The CDR3 contains 15 residues. The J segment lost 0 bases and the V segment lost 3 bases, leaving 3 bases of the junction unmatched. The germline V gene encodes CDR1 LGHNT and CDR2 FRNRAP. Written as DNA, the CDR3 is TGTGCTAGTGGTTTAAGCGGGACCAGCACAGATACGCAGTATTTT. Translated: CASGLSGTSTDTQYF.

This clonotype was counted between two and nine times. V usage is TRBV25-1 and J usage is TRBJ2-5, with 12 nucleotides matching TRBD2. The DNA end is a closer match to TRBJ2-7, so the J assignment may be wrong. Germline CDR1 and CDR2: MGHDK and SYGVNS. The CDR3 is made up of 16 amino acids. The CDR3 coding sequence is TGTGCCAGCAGTACCCCCAAGACTAGCGGGAGCTACGAGCAGTACTTC. Its protein product is CASSTPKTSGSYEQYF.

A remark on this clonotype: The junction differs from germline at one of its ends, possibly a read error. This rearrangement joins TRBV12-3 or TRBV12-4 to TRBJ1-2, with 7 bases matching TRBD1. The CDR3 has 14 residues. Here the CDR3 DNA reads TGTGCCCGCAGTTACTCTGGACAGGCCGGTGGCTACACCTTC. Amino acid sequence: CARSYSGQAGGYTF.

V gene TRBV3-1 combines with J gene TRBJ1-6, with D possibly matching TRBD1 (5 bases). V lost 7 bases and J 2 bases, leaving 15 bases between the germline ends. The CDR3 sequence is 16 residues long. Looked up from germline, CDR1 is LGHDT and CDR2 is YNNKEL (reference sequence). CDR3 loop: CASTPAWDPYNSPLHF. Here the CDR3 DNA reads TGTGCCAGCACCCCCGCATGGGACCCCTATAATTCACCCCTCCACTTT.

The rearrangement uses TRBV24-1 and TRBJ2-5; 10 nucleotides match TRBD2. Germline assignment: CDR1 KGHDR and CDR2 SFDVKD. The V gene end was trimmed by 6 bases and the J gene end by 5 bases; junction bases not matched to a gene: 11. The CDR3 extends over 16 amino acids. CDR3 nucleotides: TGTGCCACCAGTAATCCTAGCGGGGGAGGTTTGGAGACCCAGTACTTC. This gives the protein CATSNPSGGGLETQYF.

The chain recombines TRBV20-1 with TRBJ1-5; D may be TRBD1 (5 bases). Germline CDR1 DFQATT, CDR2 SNEGSKA (reference sequence). The germline V and J ends were trimmed by 6 bases and 3 bases, with 12 bases remaining between them. This CDR3 contains 13 residues. The CDR3 DNA reads as TGCAGTGCCCCGGAGACAGTCAATCAGCCCCAGCATTTT. Translation: CSAPETVNQPQHF.

CDR3 sequence (DNA): TGTGCCACCAGTGATGCCATACAGGGCCCGGATGAGCAGTTCTTC. This codes for CATSDAIQGPDEQFF. V and J are TRBV24-1 and TRBJ2-1; D perhaps matches TRBD1 (6 bases). The CDR3 consists of 15 residues. Germline assignment: CDR1 KGHDR and CDR2 SFDVKD. Trimming left V 3 bases short and J 8 bases short, with 16 bases between.